What follows are 31 T cell receptor beta chains derived from one specimen sequenced in a study of T cell responses to AZD1222 COVID-19 vaccine (dated by TCRdb to the early 2020s). Explained via the paper, the time point label denotes: about 28 days (+/-7) after the second vaccine dose. The meaning of the sample's treatment or condition label: meningococcal conjugate vaccine given as trial control. The library was built by means of the immunoSEQ multiplex PCR assay. Entries here come from immuneACCESS through TCRdb and include only in-frame sequences with V and J called. Some clones fail to appear in such tables; in the studies checked, an unresolved V gene covers under half of the shortfall, and the cause of the remainder is unknown. The sample includes approximately 68,000 clones, with around 89% observed a single time. 4.8% of the sample goes to the ten largest clones. This sample comprised peripheral blood, obtained 28 days after the second dose of the MenACWY control vaccine. The source of these receptors is an adult who received the MenACWY meningococcal vaccine as a control.

Points on this clone: The same CDR3 is also encoded by other DNA sequences in this sample. This chain links TRBV6-5 with TRBJ2-3; perhaps TRBD2 as D (6 bases). The germline V and J ends were trimmed by 2 bases and 0 bases, with 6 bases remaining between them. Germline V gene data show CDR1 as MNHEY and CDR2 as SVGAGI. The CDR3 has 14 amino acids. The CDR3 coding sequence is TGTGCCAGCAGTTACGGGGGGAGCACAGATACGCAGTATTTT. Its protein is CASSYGGSTDTQYF.

This clone was counted between two and nine times. This chain links TRBV9 with TRBJ1-2; TRBD1 matches at 8 bases. The CDR3 contains 13 residues. Germline V lookup: CDR1 SGDLS, CDR2 YYNGEE. V trimming: 2 bases; J trimming: 8 bases; junction bases outside the gene matches: 5. CDR3 in amino acids: CASSVFTGGGYTF. Written as DNA, the CDR3 is TGTGCCAGCAGCGTGTTTACAGGGGGAGGCTACACCTTC.

V is TRBV4-3 and J is TRBJ1-5; possible D gene TRBD1, 6 bases. Germline V gives CDR1 LGHNA, CDR2 YSLEER. The CDR3 loop spans 14 amino acids. The germline V and J ends were trimmed by 0 bases and 7 bases, with 10 bases remaining between them. Here the CDR3 reads CASSQERGGQPQHF. The CDR3 nucleotides read TGCGCCAGCAGCCAAGAGAGGGGGGGGCAGCCCCAGCATTTT.

The chain uses TRBV5-4 and TRBJ2-3, with 9 bases lining up with TRBD2. The CDR3 runs to 20 residues. Germline values: CDR1 SGHNT, CDR2 YYREEE (reference sequence). The V gene end was trimmed by 4 bases and the J gene end by 0 bases; junction bases not matched to a gene: 18. The CDR3 loop reads CASSLAVGGGRAESTDTQYF. DNA of the CDR3: TGTGCCAGCAGCCTTGCCGTCGGAGGCGGGAGGGCCGAGAGCACAGATACGCAGTATTTT.

This clone was observed once. This CDR3 reads CAISESRTGSSYEQYF. The CDR3 DNA reads as TGTGCCATCAGTGAGTCTAGGACAGGGTCCTCCTACGAGCAGTACTTC. V usage is TRBV10-3 and J usage is TRBJ2-7; 8 bases match TRBD1. The V segment lost 0 bases and the J segment 0 bases; nucleotides outside the gene matches: 4. CDR3 length equals 16 residues. Germline V gene lookup returns CDR1 ENHRY and CDR2 SYGVKD.

The chain carries TRBV12-3 or TRBV12-4 and TRBJ1-3; D possibly corresponds to TRBD1 (5 bases). The CDR3 has 11 residues. V was trimmed by 4 bases and J by 11 bases, leaving 9 bases between them. CDR3 residues: CASSSQGPIYF. The CDR3 DNA is TGTGCCAGCAGTTCTCAGGGACCCATATATTTT.

The table lists this clone with a few counts. Here the CDR3 DNA reads TGTGCCATCAGTGCCTCAACAGGGGGATCTGGGGCCAACGTCCTGACTTTC. It encodes CAISASTGGSGANVLTF. The rearrangement links TRBV10-3 to TRBJ2-6, with 8 bases lining up with TRBD1. The CDR3 runs 17 residues. The ends lost 4 bases at V and 1 base at J; junction bases unmatched: 6. Germline V gene sequence: CDR1 ENHRY, CDR2 SYGVKD.

The V gene is TRBV21-1, the J gene TRBJ1-5; TRBD1 is taken as the D call from the table, unchecked against the DNA. TRBV21-1 has pseudogene status. CDR3 size: 15 residues. The CDR3 coding sequence is TGTGCCAGCAGCAAAGTGGGGCCCCACAATCAGCCCCAGCATTTT. Amino acids: CASSKVGPHNQPQHF.

V and J are TRBV19 and TRBJ2-1, with 12 bases identical to TRBD2. V lost 4 bases and J lost 8; bases outside the gene matches: 6. Per the germline V gene, CDR1 is LNHDA and CDR2 is SQIVND (reference sequence). The CDR3 has 15 amino acids. CDR3 nucleotides: TGTGCCAGTAGTACGACTAGCGGGAGTTTGGATGAGCAGTTCTTC. Translation: CASSTTSGSLDEQFF.

V is TRBV7-2 and J is TRBJ2-1; either TRBD1 or TRBD2 may fit D (6 bases each). The V gene lost 5 bases and the J gene lost 9 bases, with 14 bases spanning the gap. The CDR3 sequence is 13 residues long. Looked up from germline, CDR1 is SGHTA and CDR2 is FQGNSA. The CDR3 nucleotides are TGTGCCAGCAGCGTTAGCGAGGGGGGTGAGCAGTTCTTC. Amino acids: CASSVSEGGEQFF.

This chain uses TRBV2 with TRBJ2-5, with 9 bases identical to TRBD2. The CDR3 spans 14 residues. The trim removed 3 bases at V and 4 bases at J, leaving 3 bases unmatched. Germline loops: CDR1 SNHLY, CDR2 FYNNEI. CDR3: CASSEAGGRETQYF. The DNA of the CDR3 is TGTGCCAGCAGTGAGGCGGGGGGGCGAGAGACCCAGTACTTC.

The CDR3 sequence is CASSLARGSGYTF. The CDR3 bases are TGCGCCAGCAGCTTGGCCCGGGGATCTGGCTACACCTTC. This sequence joins TRBV5-1 and TRBJ1-2; D ambiguous. CDR3 length: 13 residues. Germline values: CDR1 SGHRS, CDR2 YFSETQ. V lost 0 bases to trimming and J lost 7 bases, with 10 bases between them.

The chain uses TRBV5-4 and TRBJ2-2, with a weak D call TRBD2 (6 bases). The germline V and J ends were trimmed by 6 bases and 0 bases, with 15 bases remaining between them. The germline CDR1 and CDR2 sequences are SGHNT and YYREEE (reference sequence). The CDR3 sequence is 16 residues long. CDR3 nucleotide sequence: TGTGCCAGCACAAGTGTTGGCGGGGCGAACACCGGGGAGCTGTTTTTT. The encoded protein is CASTSVGGANTGELFF. The complete variable domain, with remaining parts taken from reference TRBV5-4 and TRBJ2-2, reads ETGVTQSPTHLIKTRGQQVTLRCSSQSGHNTVSWYQQALGQGPQFIFQYYREEENGRGNFPPRFSGLQFPNYSSELNVNALELDDSALYLCASTSVGGANTGELFFGEGSRLTVL.

This clone was seen only once. The V call is TRBV6-5, the J call TRBJ2-3; weak D call: TRBD2 (6 bases). Germline CDR1 and CDR2: MNHEY and SVGAGI. This CDR3 is built from 14 residues. V shed 2 bases and J shed 5 bases, with 11 bases lying between them. CDR3 residues: CASSYGTGGDTQYF. The CDR3 DNA follows: TGTGCCAGCAGTTACGGGACCGGGGGAGATACGCAGTATTTT.

This clone showed up just once. The chain links TRBV5-1 to TRBJ2-2; D gene uncertain. Trimming removed 4 bases at V and 0 bases at J, with 7 bases between. Germline V gene sequence: CDR1 SGHRS, CDR2 YFSETQ. The length of the CDR3 is 14 residues. Written as DNA, the CDR3 is TGCGCCAGCAGCCGCGAGACGAACACCGGGGAGCTGTTTTTT. Translation gives CASSRETNTGELFF.

V and J are TRBV28 and TRBJ1-5; possible D gene TRBD1, 6 bases. V was trimmed by 5 bases and J by 5 bases, leaving 13 bases between them. This CDR3 spans 14 amino acids. Germline CDR1 reads MDHEN; CDR2 reads SYDVKM. This CDR3 reads CASSEPHRDQPQHF. The CDR3 DNA is TGTGCCAGCAGTGAGCCCCACAGGGATCAGCCCCAGCATTTT.

The chain has TRBV19 and TRBJ1-4; weak D call: TRBD1 (5 bases). Germline V gene sequence: CDR1 LNHDA, CDR2 SQIVND (reference sequence). Trimming shortened V by 3 bases and J by 2 bases, and 10 bases separated the two germline ends. The CDR3 runs 15 residues. The DNA for the CDR3 is TGTGCCAGTAGTATTCCAGGGACGACTAATGAAAAACTGTTTTTT. Protein sequence: CASSIPGTTNEKLFF.

The chain is built from TRBV19 and TRBJ2-3; 10 positions agree with TRBD2. The junction had 5 bases not matched to a gene; V was cut back by 7 bases and J by 4 bases. The CDR3 spans 14 residues. Germline CDR1 reads LNHDA; CDR2 reads SQIVND (reference sequence). In DNA form, the CDR3 reads TGTGCCAGTATTAGGACTAGCGGTTCAGATACGCAGTATTTT. This sequence encodes CASIRTSGSDTQYF.

This clone was counted a few times. The chain uses TRBV7-9 and TRBJ2-3; 7 bases align to TRBD1. Germline V gives CDR1 SEHNR, CDR2 FQNEAQ (reference sequence). The CDR3 has 18 residues. With V trimmed by 6 bases and J by 2 bases, 17 bases remained unmatched. The CDR3 loop is CASSYARSTGAFTDTQYF. The CDR3 DNA reads as TGTGCCAGCAGTTACGCCCGTTCAACAGGGGCTTTCACAGATACGCAGTATTTT.

This clone has a single count. The chain links TRBV9 to TRBJ2-7, with TRBD2 matching 7 bases. Germline V gene data show CDR1 as SGDLS and CDR2 as YYNGEE. J gave up 3 bases and V 4 bases, and 4 bases lay outside the gene matches. The CDR3 consists of 13 residues. The CDR3: CASSRGEVYEQYF. The CDR3 DNA sequence: TGTGCCAGCAGCCGGGGGGAGGTCTACGAGCAGTACTTC.

The chain combines TRBV9 with TRBJ2-3, with 9 bases that match TRBD2. J was trimmed by 6 bases and V by 0 bases; bases with no gene match: 8. The V gene's germline CDR1 is SGDLS and CDR2 YYNGEE. The CDR3 contains 16 residues. The CDR3 sequence: CASSVGPAGGGDTQYF. CDR3 in DNA: TGTGCCAGCAGCGTAGGTCCAGCGGGAGGAGGTGATACGCAGTATTTT. Complete variable domain (other parts from reference TRBV9 and TRBJ2-3): DSGVTQTPKHLITATGQRVTLRCSPRSGDLSVYWYQQSLDQGLQFLIQYYNGEERAKGNILERFSAQQFPDLHSELNLSSLELGDSALYFCASSVGPAGGGDTQYFGPGTRLTVL.

This clone was observed once. This chain links TRBV5-1 with TRBJ1-1; D not certain. V gave up 3 bases and J gave up 1 base, with 10 bases separating them. Germline V CDR1 and CDR2: SGHRS, YFSETQ. The CDR3 runs 14 residues. CDR3: CASSWRVENTEAFF. CDR3 DNA: TGCGCCAGCAGCTGGAGGGTAGAGAACACTGAAGCTTTCTTT.

This chain's CDR3 is CASSVGMDYTEAFF. The CDR3 nucleotides are TGTGCCAGCAGCGTAGGCATGGACTACACTGAAGCTTTCTTT. V and J are TRBV9 and TRBJ1-1, with D uncertain. CDR1 and CDR2 from the germline V gene are SGDLS and YYNGEE. The CDR3 spans 14 residues. Trimming removed 0 bases at V and 3 bases at J, with 9 bases between.

The chain's CDR3 is CASSYPPGWDSNQPQHF. The CDR3 region has the DNA TGTGCCAGCAGCTACCCCCCGGGGTGGGATAGCAATCAGCCCCAGCATTTT. This chain joins TRBV7-4 and TRBJ1-5, with unresolved D. The V and J ends lost 4 bases and 0 bases respectively, with 16 bases between them. Germline lookup yields CDR1 SGHVT and CDR2 SQSDAQ. This CDR3 has 17 residues.

The V and J genes are TRBV11-2 and TRBJ2-1; tentatively, D is TRBD1 (6 bases). This CDR3 has 14 amino acids. Germline assignment: CDR1 SGHAT and CDR2 FQNNGV. Trimming stripped 5 bases from V and 8 bases from J, with 16 bases between. The DNA of the CDR3 is TGTGCCAGCAGCCTAGGCAGGGGTAGGGATGAGCAGTTCTTC. It specifies CASSLGRGRDEQFF.

The V gene is TRBV27, the J gene TRBJ2-7, with 9 bases identical to TRBD1. Germline loops: CDR1 MNHEY, CDR2 SMNVEV (reference sequence). V was pared by 5 bases and J by 4 bases, with 21 bases of the junction left unmatched. CDR3 length equals 19 residues. The CDR3 bases are TGTGCCAGCAGTCCTTCCATTGCCAATCGGGACAGGGCTCGGTACGAGCAGTACTTC. Protein product: CASSPSIANRDRARYEQYF.

The chain carries TRBV28 and TRBJ2-3; 8 bases match TRBD1. V shed 4 bases, J shed 5 bases, and the junction held 14 bases outside the gene matches. Germline V gives CDR1 MDHEN, CDR2 SYDVKM. CDR3 length: 17 amino acids. CDR3 loop: CASSSPWTGTNKDTQYF. CDR3 DNA: TGTGCCAGCAGTTCTCCCTGGACAGGGACCAACAAAGATACGCAGTATTTT.

This clone was counted once. The CDR3 here is CALSPVGYTF. CDR3 in DNA: TGTGCCTTATCACCGGTGGGCTACACCTTC. The chain recombines TRBV30 with TRBJ1-2; D gene ambiguous. Trimming stripped 7 bases from V and 8 bases from J, with 11 bases between. CDR1 GTSNPN and CDR2 SVGIG come from the germline V gene (reference sequence). The CDR3 contains 10 residues.

This sequence joins TRBV19 and TRBJ1-1, with unresolved D. CDR1 is LNHDA and CDR2 is SQIVND in the germline V gene (reference sequence). Trimming removed 9 bases from V and 5 bases from J, with 22 bases in between. The length of the CDR3 is 15 residues. The CDR3 here is CASTPAVGRRTEAFF. Written as DNA, the CDR3 is TGTGCCAGCACCCCCGCTGTGGGCAGAAGGACTGAAGCTTTCTTT.

CDR3 sequence: CASSPGWREWEQYF. The CDR3 DNA reads TGTGCCAGCAGCCCTGGATGGCGGGAGTGGGAGCAGTACTTC. The chain uses TRBV7-2 and TRBJ2-7, with TRBD2 matching over 7 bases. The CDR3 is 14 amino acids. Per the germline V gene, CDR1 is SGHTA and CDR2 is FQGNSA. The V segment lost 5 bases and the J segment 7 bases; nucleotides outside the gene matches: 11. The full variable domain, rest sourced from reference TRBV7-2 and TRBJ2-7, is GAGVSQSPSNKVTEKGKDVELRCDPISGHTALYWYRQSLGQGLEFLIYFQGNSAPDKSGLPSDRFSAERTGGSVSTLTIQRTQQEDSAVYLCASSPGWREWEQYFGPGTRLTVT.

The rearrangement uses TRBV28 and TRBJ2-7; D gene uncertain. The CDR3 extends over 12 amino acids. V was cut by 5 bases and J by 2 bases, with 7 bases left in between. Germline V gene sequence: CDR1 MDHEN, CDR2 SYDVKM. The CDR3 spells CASSPGAYEQYF. The CDR3 region has the DNA TGTGCCAGCAGTCCTGGGGCCTACGAGCAGTACTTC.